This T cell receptor beta chain was identified during a study of a mutant IDH1 vaccine in newly diagnosed glioma. Time point defined: baseline, week 1 (first vaccination visit). Described treatment: pre-vaccination baseline after standard-of-care therapy. About this clone itself: What it binds is not known.

Data came from immunoSEQ multiplex PCR; TCRdb stores just in-frame clones and leaves some out. The table has about 88,000 clones, roughly 80% seen once; the top ten hold 4.5% to 5.5%. Study-wide results and limits: Alterations occurring in top peripheral T cell clonotypes seemed unrelated to pseudoprogression. Most patients, roughly 92%, showed vaccine-induced immune responses.

This sequence was found in a man in his forties or fifties with glioma. Some clones in this sample may be carry-over from other donors' samples. The specimen was PBMCs, collected from a glioma patient treated with radiotherapy, temozolomide or both.

CDR3 region: CAGSQSGNTIYF. The CDR3 DNA reads TGTGCCGGTTCCCAATCTGGAAACACCATATATTTT. This sequence joins TRBV2 and TRBJ1-3; D is unclear. There are 12 residues in the CDR3. V gave up 11 bases and J gave up 1 base, with 9 bases separating them. CDR1 is SNHLY, CDR2 FYNNEI, per germline.